This note documents a single TCR beta chain sequence. The data were taken from a study of blood T cell repertoires in COVID-19. Background on the study: PBMCs, B-cell-depleted T cells, or T cells provided the cDNA or gDNA that made up the material.

The CDR3 length is 16 residues. V shed 0 bases and J shed 7 bases, with 18 bases lying between them. Germline values: CDR1 LGHNA, CDR2 YNFKEQ. Produced via immunoSEQ multiplex PCR; TCRdb's table is partial and in-frame only. Of 200,000 to 250,000 clones detected, roughly four fifths appear once; the ten largest clones hold over 12%. Recruits, aged 18 to 89 years, lived in 20 to 30 US areas. Two negative PCRs, clearance, or symptom resolution characterized the recovered Cohort 3 donors. V is TRBV4-2 and J is TRBJ2-5; a weak D match, TRBD2 (6 bases). The clonotype was recovered from a man in his forties or fifties who had recovered from COVID-19. Source material: PBMCs or T cells enriched from blood (not recorded which). The CDR3 nucleotides read TGTGCCAGCAGCCAAGATCTCCCCGGGGGAGCCGGGACCCAGTACTTC. Translation gives CASSQDLPGGAGTQYF.